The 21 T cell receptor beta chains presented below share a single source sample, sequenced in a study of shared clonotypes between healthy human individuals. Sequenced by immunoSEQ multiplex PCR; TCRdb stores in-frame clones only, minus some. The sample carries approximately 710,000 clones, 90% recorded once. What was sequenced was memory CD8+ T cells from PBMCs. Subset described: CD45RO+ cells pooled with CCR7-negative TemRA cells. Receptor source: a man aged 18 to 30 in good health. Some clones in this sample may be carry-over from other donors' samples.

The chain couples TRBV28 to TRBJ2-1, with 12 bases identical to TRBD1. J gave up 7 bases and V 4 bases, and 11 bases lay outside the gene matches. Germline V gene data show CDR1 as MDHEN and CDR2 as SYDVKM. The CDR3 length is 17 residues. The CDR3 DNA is TGTGCCAGCAGTTACCGTCCCGGGACAGGGGGCCAGAATGAGCAGTTCTTC. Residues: CASSYRPGTGGQNEQFF.

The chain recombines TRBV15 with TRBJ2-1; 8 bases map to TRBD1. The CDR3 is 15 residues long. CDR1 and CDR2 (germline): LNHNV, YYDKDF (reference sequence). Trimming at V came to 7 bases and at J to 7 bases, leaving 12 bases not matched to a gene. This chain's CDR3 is CATTLNPTGGNEQFF. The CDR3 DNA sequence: TGTGCCACCACCCTCAATCCTACAGGGGGGAATGAGCAGTTCTTC.

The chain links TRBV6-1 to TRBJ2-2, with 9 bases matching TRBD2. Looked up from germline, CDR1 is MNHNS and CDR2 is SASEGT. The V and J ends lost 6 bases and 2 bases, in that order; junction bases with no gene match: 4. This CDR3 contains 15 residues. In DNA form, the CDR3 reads TGTGCCAGCAGAGCTAGCGGGGTCAACACCGGGGAGCTGTTTTTT. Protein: CASRASGVNTGELFF.

DNA for the CDR3: TGTGCCAGCAGTCAAGGGACCTCGGGGAATCAGCCCCAGCATTTT. Translated: CASSQGTSGNQPQHF. This chain uses TRBV6-5 with TRBJ1-5, with D perhaps matching TRBD1 (5 bases). The CDR3 runs to 15 residues. Germline V gene lookup returns CDR1 MNHEY and CDR2 SVGAGI. V was trimmed by 5 bases and J by 4 bases, leaving 15 bases between them.

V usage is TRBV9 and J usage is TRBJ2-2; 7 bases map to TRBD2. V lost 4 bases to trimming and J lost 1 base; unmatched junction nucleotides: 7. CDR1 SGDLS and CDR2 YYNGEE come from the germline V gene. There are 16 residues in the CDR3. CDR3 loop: CASSPRTRGNTGELFF. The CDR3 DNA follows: TGTGCCAGCAGCCCCCGGACTAGGGGGAACACCGGGGAGCTGTTTTTT.

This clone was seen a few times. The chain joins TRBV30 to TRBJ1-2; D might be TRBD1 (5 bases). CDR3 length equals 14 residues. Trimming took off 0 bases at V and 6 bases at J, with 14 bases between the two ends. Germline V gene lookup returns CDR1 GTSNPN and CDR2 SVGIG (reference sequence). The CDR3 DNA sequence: TGTGCCTGGAGTGTCGGCAGGGTGGACCATGGCTACACCTTC. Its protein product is CAWSVGRVDHGYTF.

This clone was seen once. The CDR3 DNA sequence: TGTGCCCTGGGCGAGGCGAGCACAGATACGCAGTATTTT. It yields the protein CALGEASTDTQYF. This chain joins TRBV15 and TRBJ2-3; no definite D call. Between the trimmed V and J ends, which lost 11 bases and 0 bases, there was a span of 12 bases. Germline V gene data show CDR1 as LNHNV and CDR2 as YYDKDF (reference sequence). The CDR3 spans 13 residues.

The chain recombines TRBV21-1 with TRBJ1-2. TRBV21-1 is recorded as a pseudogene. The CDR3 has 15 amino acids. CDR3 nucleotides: TGTGCCAGCAGCAAAGTAGGGAGCTCTAACTATGGCTACACCTTC. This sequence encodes CASSKVGSSNYGYTF.

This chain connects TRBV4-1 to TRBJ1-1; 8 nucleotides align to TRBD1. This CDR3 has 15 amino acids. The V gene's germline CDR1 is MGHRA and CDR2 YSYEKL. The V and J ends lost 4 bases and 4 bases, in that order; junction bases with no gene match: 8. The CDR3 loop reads CASSPQGTGGTEAFF. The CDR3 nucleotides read TGCGCCAGCAGCCCCCAGGGAACAGGGGGCACTGAAGCTTTCTTT.

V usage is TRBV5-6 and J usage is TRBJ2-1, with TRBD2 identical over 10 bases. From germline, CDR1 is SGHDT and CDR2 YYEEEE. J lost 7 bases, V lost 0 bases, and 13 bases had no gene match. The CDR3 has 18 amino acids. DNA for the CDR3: TGTGCCAGCAGCTTGGCTTCTAGCGGGAGATCCCTTCCAAATGAGCAGTTCTTC. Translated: CASSLASSGRSLPNEQFF.

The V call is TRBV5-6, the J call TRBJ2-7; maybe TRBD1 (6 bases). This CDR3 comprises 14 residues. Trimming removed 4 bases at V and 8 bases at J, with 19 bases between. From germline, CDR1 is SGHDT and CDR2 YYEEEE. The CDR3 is CASSGQGLGTQQYF. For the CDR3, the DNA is TGTGCCAGCAGCGGCCAGGGGCTAGGGACCCAGCAGTACTTC. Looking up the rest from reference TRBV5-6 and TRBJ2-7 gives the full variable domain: DAGVTQSPTHLIKTRGQQVTLRCSPKSGHDTVSWYQQALGQGPQFIFQYYEEEERQRGNFPDRFSGHQFPNYSSELNVNALLLGDSALYLCASSGQGLGTQQYFGPGTRLTVT.

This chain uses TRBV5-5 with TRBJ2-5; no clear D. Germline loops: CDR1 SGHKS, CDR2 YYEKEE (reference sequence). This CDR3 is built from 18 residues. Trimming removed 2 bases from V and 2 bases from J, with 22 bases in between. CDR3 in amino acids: CASSLGPVRLYRQETQYF. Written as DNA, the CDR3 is TGTGCCAGCAGCTTAGGGCCCGTGCGGCTATATCGACAAGAGACCCAGTACTTC. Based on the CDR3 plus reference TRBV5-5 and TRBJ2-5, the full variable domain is DAGVTQSPTHLIKTRGQQVTLRCSPISGHKSVSWYQQVLGQGPQFIFQYYEKEERGRGNFPDRFSARQFPNYSSELNVNALLLGDSALYLCASSLGPVRLYRQETQYFGPGTRLLVL.

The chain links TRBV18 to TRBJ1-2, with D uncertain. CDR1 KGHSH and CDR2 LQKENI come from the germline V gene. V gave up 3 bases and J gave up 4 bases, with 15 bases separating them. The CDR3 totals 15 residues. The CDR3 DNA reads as TGTGCCAGCTCACCGGGTCACCTCACTGGCTATGGCTACACCTTC. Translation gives CASSPGHLTGYGYTF. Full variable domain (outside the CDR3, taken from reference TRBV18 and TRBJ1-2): NAGVMQNPRHLVRRRGQEARLRCSPMKGHSHVYWYRQLPEEGLKFMVYLQKENIIDESGMPKERFSAEFPKEGPSILRIQQVVRGDSAAYFCASSPGHLTGYGYTFGSGTRLTVV.

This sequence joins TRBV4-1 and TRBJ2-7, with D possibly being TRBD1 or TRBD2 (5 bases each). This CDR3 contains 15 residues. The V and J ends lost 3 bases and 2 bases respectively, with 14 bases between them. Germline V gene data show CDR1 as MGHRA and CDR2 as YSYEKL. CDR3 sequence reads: CASSQGRDGAYEQYF. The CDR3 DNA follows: TGCGCCAGCAGCCAGGGCCGGGACGGTGCCTACGAGCAGTACTTC.

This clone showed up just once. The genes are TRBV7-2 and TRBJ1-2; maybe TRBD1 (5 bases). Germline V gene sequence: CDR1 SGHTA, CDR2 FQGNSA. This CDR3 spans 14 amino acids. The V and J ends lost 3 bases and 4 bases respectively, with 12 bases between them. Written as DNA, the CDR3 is TGTGCCAGCAGCTTTGACAGCGGGGCCTATGGCTACACCTTC. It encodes CASSFDSGAYGYTF.

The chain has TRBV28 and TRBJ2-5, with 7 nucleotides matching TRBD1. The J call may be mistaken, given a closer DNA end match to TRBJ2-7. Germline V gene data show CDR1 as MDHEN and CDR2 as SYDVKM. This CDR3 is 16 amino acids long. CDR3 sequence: CASSLAPYGTAYEQYF. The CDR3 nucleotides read TGTGCCAGCAGTTTAGCCCCCTATGGGACAGCCTACGAGCAGTACTTC.

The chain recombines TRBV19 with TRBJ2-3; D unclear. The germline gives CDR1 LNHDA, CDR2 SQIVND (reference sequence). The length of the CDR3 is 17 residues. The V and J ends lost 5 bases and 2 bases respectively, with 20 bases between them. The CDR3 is CASSPPGSPDPTDTQYF. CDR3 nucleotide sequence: TGTGCCAGTAGTCCCCCCGGGTCTCCAGACCCCACAGATACGCAGTATTTT.

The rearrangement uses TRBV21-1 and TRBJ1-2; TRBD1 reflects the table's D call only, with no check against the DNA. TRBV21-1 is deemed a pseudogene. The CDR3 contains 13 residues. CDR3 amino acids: CASSHRTGYGYTF. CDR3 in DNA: TGTGCCAGCAGCCACAGGACAGGCTATGGCTACACCTTC.

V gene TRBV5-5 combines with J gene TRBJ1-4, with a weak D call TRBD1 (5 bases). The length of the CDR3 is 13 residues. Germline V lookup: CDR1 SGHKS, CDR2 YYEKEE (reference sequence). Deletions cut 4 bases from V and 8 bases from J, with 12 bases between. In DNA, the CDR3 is TGTGCCAGCAGCCCGGGACGCCTCGAAAAACTGTTTTTT. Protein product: CASSPGRLEKLFF.

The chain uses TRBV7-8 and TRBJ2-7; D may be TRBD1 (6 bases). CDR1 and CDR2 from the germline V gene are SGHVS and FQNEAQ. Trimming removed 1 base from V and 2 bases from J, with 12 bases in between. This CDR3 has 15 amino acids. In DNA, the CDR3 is TGTGCCAGCAGCTTAGAAATTAGGACAGCCTACGAGCAGTACTTC. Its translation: CASSLEIRTAYEQYF.

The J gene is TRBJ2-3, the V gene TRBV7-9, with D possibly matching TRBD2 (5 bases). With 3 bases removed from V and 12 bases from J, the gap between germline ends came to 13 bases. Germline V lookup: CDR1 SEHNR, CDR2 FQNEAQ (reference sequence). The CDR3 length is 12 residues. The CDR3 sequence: CASSLGGSGQYF. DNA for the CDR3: TGTGCCAGCAGCTTGGGCGGGTCAGGACAGTATTTT.